These T cell receptor beta chains were read from a single sample in a study of Graves' ophthalmopathy and Graves' hyperthyroidism. MiXCR, run by TCRdb on the multiplex PCR reads, gives a single entry per CDR3 protein. The sample lists hundreds of thousands of distinct CDR3 sequences; about two fifths were seen once. Material for sequencing was peripheral blood. These receptors all come from an adult man with Graves' ophthalmopathy. Both conserved end residues are trimmed from each CDR3. Size values are once, few and many counts, or a class for expanded clones, and some rows have none.

v_call clone_size cdr3_aa
TRBV10-2 few ASSESGRGQPQH
TRBV20-1 many SARVLAGGGETQY
TRBV6-1 few ASGFISRDEQY
TRBV19 . ASRGTGMGTEAF
TRBV5-5 . ASSLVGTGEDSYNSPLH
TRBV12-5 few ASGLGTSGYQETQY
TRBV5-1 . ASSLVGLNSYEQY
TRBV10-2 many ASSELAETQY
TRBV6-1 . ASSYRGKTQY
TRBV2 . ASYTFTSDEQY
TRBV10-3 . AIRTGNTIY
TRBV9 many ASSPTGTGASPLH
TRBV19 . APRGAATEAF
TRBV5-1 . ASSQGGSGELF
TRBV29-1 . SYLGRSGANVLT
TRBV7-2 . ASRPGTGPPYEQY
TRBV15 . ATRRQGRAYGYT
TRBV13 . ASSQPGTGGTEAF
TRBV7-9 many ASSALDRDQPQH
TRBV29-1 many SAGQGYGYT
TRBV7-9 many ASSLGGAGTEAF
TRBV30 . AWSGTSQETQY
TRBV29-1 few SVRQGGQETQY
TRBV30 . AWSVTGGRPQH
TRBV4-2 many ASSLGGQGGSPLH
TRBV7-2 many ASSLSGVEQY
TRBV10-3 few ASSSSRDRPLQETQY
TRBV7-4 . ASSLASGTGNSPLH
TRBV7-9 many ASSDPGTSGNEQY
TRBV3-1 few ASRPANTGELF
TRBV4-1 many ASSQPGFTEAF
TRBV9 few ASGWGAGEDEQY
TRBV19 many ASSGQGIGEKLF
TRBV6-1 many ASSDGGENEKLF
TRBV11-2 once ASKRLAGGYEQY
TRBV29-1 few SVGKGRYTEA
TRBV10-3 few ASSVTPDTYSNQPQH
TRBV12-3/TRBV12-4 few ASSLNRPPYEQY
TRBV7-9 many ASTRGGQLKETQY
TRBV15 many ATSGPSYEQY
TRBV5-8 many ASSLEGRKIYGYT